This T cell receptor beta chain was identified in a study of blood T cells in healthy people across ages. Each donor was a healthy Caucasian individual from Russia, aged roughly 6 to 95. Each individual donor underwent a draw of ten milliliters of peripheral blood. The use of a sample-barcoded 5' primer and a J-beta primer mix characterized a second PCR of roughly 6 to 11 cycles. Each sample provided no less than 2.5 million CDR3-containing paired-end reads. TCRdb used MiXCR to reprocess the 5' RACE reads, holding one entry per CDR3 protein. The data hold 1.5 million to 1.9 million distinct CDR3 sequences, with less than 45% observed a single time. CDR3 length: 13 amino acids. CDR1 DFQATT and CDR2 SNEGSKA come from the germline V gene (reference sequence). As to this clonotype: Its target is unknown.

General study results and limits: While age rose, TCR beta diversity per million T cells dropped in a roughly linear way.

Material for sequencing was blood. The origin of this receptor is a woman between 18 and 29 years old in good health. The chain couples TRBV20-1 to TRBJ2-1, with 12 bases that match TRBD2. Judging by the DNA end, TRBJ2-7 fits better; the J call may be wrong. This chain's CDR3 is CSAPSGGVFEQYF. The CDR3 coding sequence is TGCTCTGCCCCTAGCGGGGGGGTATTTGAGCAGTACTTC.